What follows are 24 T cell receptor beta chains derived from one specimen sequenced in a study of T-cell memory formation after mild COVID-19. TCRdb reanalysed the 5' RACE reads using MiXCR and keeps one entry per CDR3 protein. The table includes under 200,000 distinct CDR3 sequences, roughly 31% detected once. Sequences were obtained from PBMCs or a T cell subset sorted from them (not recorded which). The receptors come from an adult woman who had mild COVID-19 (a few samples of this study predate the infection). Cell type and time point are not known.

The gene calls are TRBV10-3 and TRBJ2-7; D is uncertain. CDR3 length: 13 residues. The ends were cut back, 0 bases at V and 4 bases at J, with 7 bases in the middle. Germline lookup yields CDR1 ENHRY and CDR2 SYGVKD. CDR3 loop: CAISESMGYEQYF. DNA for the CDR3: TGTGCCATCAGTGAGTCAATGGGTTACGAGCAGTACTTC.

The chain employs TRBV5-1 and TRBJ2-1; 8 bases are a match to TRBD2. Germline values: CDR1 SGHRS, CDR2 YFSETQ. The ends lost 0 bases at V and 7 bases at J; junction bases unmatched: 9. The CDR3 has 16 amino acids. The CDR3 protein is CASSLVAGSRKNEQFF. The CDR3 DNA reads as TGCGCCAGCAGCTTGGTAGCGGGGTCAAGGAAGAATGAGCAGTTCTTC.

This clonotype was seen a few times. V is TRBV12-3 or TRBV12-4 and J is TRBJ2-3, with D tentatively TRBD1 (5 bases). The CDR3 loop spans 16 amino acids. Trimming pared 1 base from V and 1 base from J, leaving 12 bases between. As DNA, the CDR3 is TGTGCCAGCAGTTTAGGAGCAGGGATCGGCACAGATACGCAGTATTTT. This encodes CASSLGAGIGTDTQYF.

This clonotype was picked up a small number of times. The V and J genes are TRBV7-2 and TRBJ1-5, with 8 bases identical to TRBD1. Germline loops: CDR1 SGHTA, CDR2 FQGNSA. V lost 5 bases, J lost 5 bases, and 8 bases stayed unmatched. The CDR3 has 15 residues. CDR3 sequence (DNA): TGTGCCAGCAGCCCCGGACAGGGATGGTATCAGCCCCAGCATTTT. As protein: CASSPGQGWYQPQHF.

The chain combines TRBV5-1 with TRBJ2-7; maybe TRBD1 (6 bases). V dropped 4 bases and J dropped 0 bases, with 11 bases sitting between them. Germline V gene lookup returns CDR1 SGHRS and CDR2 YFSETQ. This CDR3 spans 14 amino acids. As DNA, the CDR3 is TGCGCCAGCAGCGGCCCGGACAGCTCCTACGAGCAGTACTTC. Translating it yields CASSGPDSSYEQYF. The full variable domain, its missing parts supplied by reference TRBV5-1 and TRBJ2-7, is KAGVTQTPRYLIKTRGQQVTLSCSPISGHRSVSWYQQTPGQGLQFLFEYFSETQRNKGNFPGRFSGRQFSNSRSEMNVSTLELGDSALYLCASSGPDSSYEQYFGPGTRLTVT.

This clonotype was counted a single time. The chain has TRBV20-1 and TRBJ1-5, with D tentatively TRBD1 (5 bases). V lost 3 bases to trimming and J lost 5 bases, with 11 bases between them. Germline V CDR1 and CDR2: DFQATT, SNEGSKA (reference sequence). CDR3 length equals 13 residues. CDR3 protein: CSARQGIDQPQHF. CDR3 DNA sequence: TGCAGTGCTAGGCAGGGAATCGATCAGCCCCAGCATTTT.

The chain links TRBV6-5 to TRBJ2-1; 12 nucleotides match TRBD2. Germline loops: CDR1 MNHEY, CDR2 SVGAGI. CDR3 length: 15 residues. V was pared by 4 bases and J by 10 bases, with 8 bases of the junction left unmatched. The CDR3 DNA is TGTGCCAGCAGTTCTAGCGGGGGGGCCGTTGGGGAGCAGTTCTTC. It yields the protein CASSSSGGAVGEQFF.

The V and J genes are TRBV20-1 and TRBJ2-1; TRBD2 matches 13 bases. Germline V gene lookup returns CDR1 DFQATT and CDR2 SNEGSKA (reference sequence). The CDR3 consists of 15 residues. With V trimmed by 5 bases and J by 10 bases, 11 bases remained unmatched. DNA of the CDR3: TGCAGTGCTTGGCCCACTAGCGGGGGGGCTGGAGAGCAGTTCTTC. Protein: CSAWPTSGGAGEQFF.

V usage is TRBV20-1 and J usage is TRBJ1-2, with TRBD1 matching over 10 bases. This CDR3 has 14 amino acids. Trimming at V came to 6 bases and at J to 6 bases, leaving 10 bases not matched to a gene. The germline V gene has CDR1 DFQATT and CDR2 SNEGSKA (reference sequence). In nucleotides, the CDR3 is TGCAGTGCCACACGCCTCGGGACAGGGGATGGCTACACCTTC. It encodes CSATRLGTGDGYTF.

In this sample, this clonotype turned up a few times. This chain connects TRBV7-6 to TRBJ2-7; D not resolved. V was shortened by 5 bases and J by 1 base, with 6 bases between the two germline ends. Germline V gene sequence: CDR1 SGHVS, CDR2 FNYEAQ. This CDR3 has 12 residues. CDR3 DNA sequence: TGTGCCAGCAGCGCGGAATCCTACGAGCAGTACTTC. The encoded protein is CASSAESYEQYF. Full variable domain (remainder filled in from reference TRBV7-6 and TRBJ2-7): GAGVSQSPRYKVTKRGQDVALRCDPISGHVSLYWYRQALGQGPEFLTYFNYEAQQDKSGLPNDRFSAERPEGSISTLTIQRTEQRDSAMYRCASSAESYEQYFGPGTRLTVT.

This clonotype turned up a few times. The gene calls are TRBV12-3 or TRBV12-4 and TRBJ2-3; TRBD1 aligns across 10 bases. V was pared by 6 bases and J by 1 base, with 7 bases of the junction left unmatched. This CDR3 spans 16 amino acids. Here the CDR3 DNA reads TGTGCCAGCAGCCGTACCGGGACAGGGGGCACAGATACGCAGTATTTT. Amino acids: CASSRTGTGGTDTQYF.

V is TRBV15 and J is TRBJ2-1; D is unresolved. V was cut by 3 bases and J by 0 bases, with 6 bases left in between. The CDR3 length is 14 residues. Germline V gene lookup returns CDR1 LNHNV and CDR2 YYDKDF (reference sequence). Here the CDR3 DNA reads TGTGCCACCAGCAGCCCTGACTCCTACAATGAGCAGTTCTTC. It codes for CATSSPDSYNEQFF.

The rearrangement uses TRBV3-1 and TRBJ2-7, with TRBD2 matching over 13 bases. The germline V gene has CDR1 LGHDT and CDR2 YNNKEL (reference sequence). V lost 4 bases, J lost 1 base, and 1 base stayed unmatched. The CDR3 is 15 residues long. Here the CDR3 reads CASSRLAGGSYEQYF. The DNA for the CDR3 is TGTGCCAGCAGCCGACTAGCGGGGGGATCCTACGAGCAGTACTTC.

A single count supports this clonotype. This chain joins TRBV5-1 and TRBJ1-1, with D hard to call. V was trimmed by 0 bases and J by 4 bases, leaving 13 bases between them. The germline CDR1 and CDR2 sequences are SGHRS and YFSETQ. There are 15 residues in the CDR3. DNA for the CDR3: TGCGCCAGCAGCTTGGCCGCATTGCGGGGCACTGAAGCTTTCTTT. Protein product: CASSLAALRGTEAFF. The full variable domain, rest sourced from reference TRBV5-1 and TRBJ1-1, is KAGVTQTPRYLIKTRGQQVTLSCSPISGHRSVSWYQQTPGQGLQFLFEYFSETQRNKGNFPGRFSGRQFSNSRSEMNVSTLELGDSALYLCASSLAALRGTEAFFGQGTRLTVV.

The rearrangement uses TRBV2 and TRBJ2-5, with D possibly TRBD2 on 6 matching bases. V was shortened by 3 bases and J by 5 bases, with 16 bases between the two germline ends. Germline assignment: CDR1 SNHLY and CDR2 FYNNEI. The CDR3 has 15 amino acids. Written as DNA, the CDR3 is TGTGCCAGCAGTGACGGGACTCTAGCCGCTGAGACCCAGTACTTC. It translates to CASSDGTLAAETQYF. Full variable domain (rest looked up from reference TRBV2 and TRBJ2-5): EPEVTQTPSHQVTQMGQEVILRCVPISNHLYFYWYRQILGQKVEFLVSFYNNEISEKSEIFDDQFSVERPDGSNFTLKIRSTKLEDSAMYFCASSDGTLAAETQYFGPGTRLLVL.

This CDR3 reads CASSRAGGPVDEQFF. CDR3 DNA: TGTGCCAGCAGCCGCGCGGGGGGGCCGGTTGATGAGCAGTTCTTC. The V gene is TRBV7-3, the J gene TRBJ2-1, with 9 bases lining up with TRBD2. Germline V lookup: CDR1 SGHTA, CDR2 FQGTGA. This CDR3 region has 15 residues. V lost 5 bases, J lost 8 bases, and 10 bases stayed unmatched.

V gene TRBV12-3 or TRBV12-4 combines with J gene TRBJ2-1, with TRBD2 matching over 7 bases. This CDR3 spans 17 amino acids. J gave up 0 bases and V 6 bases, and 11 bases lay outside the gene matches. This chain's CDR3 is CASSYELAEGSYNEQFF. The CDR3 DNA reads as TGTGCCAGCAGCTACGAGCTAGCGGAGGGCTCCTACAATGAGCAGTTCTTC.

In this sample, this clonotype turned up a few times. The CDR3 loop is CASSELAPARGVEKLFF. CDR3 nucleotide sequence: TGTGCCAGCAGTGAACTCGCCCCAGCAAGGGGTGTTGAAAAACTGTTTTTT. This chain joins TRBV25-1 and TRBJ1-4, with D possibly matching TRBD1 (5 bases). The CDR3 covers 17 residues. The V gene lost 2 bases and the J gene lost 7 bases, with 20 bases spanning the gap. Germline V gene lookup returns CDR1 MGHDK and CDR2 SYGVNS.

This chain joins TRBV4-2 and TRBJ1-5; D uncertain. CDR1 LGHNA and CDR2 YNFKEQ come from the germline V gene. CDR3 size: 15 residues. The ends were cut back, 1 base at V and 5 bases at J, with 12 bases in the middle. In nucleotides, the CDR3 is TGTGCCAGCAGCCAAGGGGCAGCCGGCTATCAGCCCCAGCATTTT. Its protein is CASSQGAAGYQPQHF.

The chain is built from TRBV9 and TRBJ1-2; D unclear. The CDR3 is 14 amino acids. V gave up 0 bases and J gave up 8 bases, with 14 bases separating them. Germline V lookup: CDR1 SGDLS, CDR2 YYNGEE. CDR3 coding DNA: TGTGCCAGCAGCGTAGATTCAGGCGTCGTGGGCTACACCTTC. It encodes CASSVDSGVVGYTF. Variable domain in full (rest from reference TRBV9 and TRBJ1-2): DSGVTQTPKHLITATGQRVTLRCSPRSGDLSVYWYQQSLDQGLQFLIQYYNGEERAKGNILERFSAQQFPDLHSELNLSSLELGDSALYFCASSVDSGVVGYTFGSGTRLTVV.

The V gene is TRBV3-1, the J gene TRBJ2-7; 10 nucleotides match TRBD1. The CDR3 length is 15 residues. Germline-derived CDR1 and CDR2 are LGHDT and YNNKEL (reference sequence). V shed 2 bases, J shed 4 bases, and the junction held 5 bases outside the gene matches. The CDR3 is CASSQLGTGEYEQYF. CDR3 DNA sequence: TGTGCCAGCAGCCAACTGGGGACAGGGGAGTACGAGCAGTACTTC.

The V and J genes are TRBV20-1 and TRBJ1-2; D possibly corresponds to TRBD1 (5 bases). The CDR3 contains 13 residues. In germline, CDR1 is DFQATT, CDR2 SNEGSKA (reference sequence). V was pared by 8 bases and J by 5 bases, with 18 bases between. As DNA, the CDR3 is TGCAGTACTGACAGTCCTAAGGGGTATGGCTACACCTTC. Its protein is CSTDSPKGYGYTF.

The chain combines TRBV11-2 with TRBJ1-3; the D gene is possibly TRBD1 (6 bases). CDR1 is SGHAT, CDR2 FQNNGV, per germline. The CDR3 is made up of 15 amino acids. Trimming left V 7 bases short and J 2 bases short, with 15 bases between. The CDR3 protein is CASTSLGGPGNTIYF. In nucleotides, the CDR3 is TGTGCCAGCACCTCCCTGGGGGGGCCTGGAAACACCATATATTTT.

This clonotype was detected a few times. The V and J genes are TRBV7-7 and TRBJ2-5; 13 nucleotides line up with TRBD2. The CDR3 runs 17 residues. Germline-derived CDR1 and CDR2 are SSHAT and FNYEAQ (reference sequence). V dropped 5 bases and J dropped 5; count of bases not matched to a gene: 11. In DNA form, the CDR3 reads TGTGCCAGCAGCCAAGGGAGACTAGCGGGGGGCTGGGAGACCCAGTACTTC. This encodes CASSQGRLAGGWETQYF.